This T cell receptor (beta chain) was found in a study of blood T cell repertoires in COVID-19. Using immunoSEQ multiplex PCR, the repertoire was profiled, and TCRdb retains in-frame clones only, with some absent. The sample shows some 370,000 clones, 90% of them seen only once. This clonotype was sampled from a young man with active or convalescent COVID-19. The sequencing sample was made of peripheral blood.

CDR3 region: CASSQLDGTGELSYNEQFF. In nucleotides, the CDR3 is TGTGCCAGCAGCCAGTTAGATGGGACAGGGGAACTTAGCTACAATGAGCAGTTCTTC. V is TRBV7-6 and J is TRBJ2-1; 10 bases align to TRBD1. After removal of 5 bases from V and 3 bases from J, the junction contained 16 bases not matched to a gene. The germline CDR1 and CDR2 sequences are SGHVS and FNYEAQ. The CDR3 runs to 19 residues.